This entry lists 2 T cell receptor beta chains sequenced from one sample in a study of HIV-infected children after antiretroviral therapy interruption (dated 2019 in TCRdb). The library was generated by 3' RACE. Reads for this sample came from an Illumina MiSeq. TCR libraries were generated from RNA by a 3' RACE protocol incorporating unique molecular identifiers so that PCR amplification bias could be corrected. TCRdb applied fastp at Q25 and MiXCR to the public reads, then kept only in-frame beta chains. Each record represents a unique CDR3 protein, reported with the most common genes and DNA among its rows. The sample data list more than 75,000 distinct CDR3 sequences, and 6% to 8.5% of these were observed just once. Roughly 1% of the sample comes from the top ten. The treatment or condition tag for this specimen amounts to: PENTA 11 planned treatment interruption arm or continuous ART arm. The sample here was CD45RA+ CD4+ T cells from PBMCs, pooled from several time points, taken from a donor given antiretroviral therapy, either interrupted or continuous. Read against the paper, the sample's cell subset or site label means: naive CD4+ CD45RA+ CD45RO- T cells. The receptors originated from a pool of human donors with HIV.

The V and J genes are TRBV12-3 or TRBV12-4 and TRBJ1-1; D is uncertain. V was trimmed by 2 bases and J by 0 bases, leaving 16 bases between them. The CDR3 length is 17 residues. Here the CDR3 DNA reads TGTGCCAGCAGTTTACCGGGCCCCCGTCAGGTGAACACTGAAGCTTTCTTT. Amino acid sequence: CASSLPGPRQVNTEAFF.

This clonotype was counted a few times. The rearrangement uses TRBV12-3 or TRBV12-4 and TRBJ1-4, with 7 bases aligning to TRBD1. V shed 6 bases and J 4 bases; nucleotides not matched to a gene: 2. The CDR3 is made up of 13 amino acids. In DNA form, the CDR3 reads TGTGCCAGCAGGCAGGGGGTTAATGAAAAACTGTTTTTT. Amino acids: CASRQGVNEKLFF.